This is a list of T cell receptor beta chains from one sample in a study of T cell responses to AZD1222 COVID-19 vaccine. Only in-frame clones appear in the TCRdb table, and some are missing; sequencing was by immunoSEQ multiplex PCR. This sample has about 140,000 clones; about 92% occur once, and the top ten carry 2.5% to 4%. Specimen: peripheral blood, collected on day 0 of AZD1222 vaccination. These receptors were obtained from an adult in good health. CDR3s include the opening cysteine and the closing phenylalanine or tryptophan. D genes are given only for firm matches. Clone size, where shown, is once, few, many, or a class for clones that have expanded.

abundance,j_gene,d_gene,v_gene,CDR3aa,CDR3nt
NA,TRBJ2-7,NA,TRBV5-5,CASSLGAGYEQYF,TGTGCCAGCAGCTTGGGCGCGGGGTACGAGCAGTACTTC
NA,TRBJ1-2,NA,TRBV5-6,CASSPGPYGYTF,TGTGCCAGCAGCCCCGGACCCTATGGCTACACCTTC
NA,TRBJ2-5,NA,TRBV7-9,CASSLFRETQYF,TGTGCCAGCAGCTTATTCCGGGAGACCCAGTACTTC
NA,TRBJ2-7,NA,TRBV18,CASSPKHGLAEYEQYF,TGTGCCAGCTCACCAAAACACGGACTGGCCGAGTACGAGCAGTACTTC
NA,TRBJ2-7,TRBD2,TRBV7-2,CASSWWRETHEQYF,TGTGCCAGCAGCTGGTGGCGGGAGACCCACGAGCAGTACTTC
once,TRBJ1-2,NA,TRBV7-8,CASSSGPGASYGYTF,TGTGCCAGCAGCTCCGGCCCGGGGGCCAGCTATGGCTACACCTTC
NA,TRBJ1-2,NA,TRBV3-1/TRBV3-2,CASSRDPGDYYGYTF,TGTGCCAGCAGCCGAGATCCGGGGGATTACTATGGCTACACCTTC
NA,TRBJ2-7,NA,TRBV5-4,CASSLTGRHEQYF,TGTGCCAGCAGCTTAACAGGGAGGCACGAGCAGTACTTC
NA,TRBJ2-1,NA,TRBV9,CASSVRSDEQFF,TGTGCCAGCAGCGTAAGATCAGATGAGCAGTTCTTC
NA,TRBJ2-1,NA,TRBV27,CASSFGPWEFF,TGTGCCAGCAGTTTTGGACCCTGGGAGTTCTTC
NA,TRBJ2-7,NA,TRBV6-5,CASREGGLRYEQYF,TGTGCCAGCAGGGAGGGGGGTTTACGGTACGAGCAGTACTTC
NA,TRBJ2-1,TRBD2,TRBV11-3,CASSLDLNERTSGRGEQFF,TGTGCCAGCAGCTTAGATCTAAATGAGAGGACTAGCGGGAGGGGTGAGCAGTTCTTC
NA,TRBJ2-2,TRBD2,TRBV5-5,CASIRLAGGGGELFF,TGTGCCAGCATAAGGCTAGCGGGAGGAGGCGGGGAGCTGTTTTTT
NA,TRBJ1-1,NA,TRBV12-3/TRBV12-4,CASSLGTSTEAFF,TGTGCCAGCAGTTTAGGGACTTCCACTGAAGCTTTCTTT
NA,TRBJ2-7,TRBD2,TRBV7-2,CASSPRTSGIGSYEQYF,TGTGCCAGCAGCCCCAGGACTAGCGGGATTGGGTCCTACGAGCAGTACTTC
NA,TRBJ1-1,NA,TRBV18,CASSPTIFNTEAFF,TGTGCCAGCTCACCTACAATTTTCAACACTGAAGCTTTCTTT
NA,TRBJ2-7,NA,TRBV11-3,CASKGEPIYEQYF,TGTGCCAGCAAGGGGGAACCTATCTACGAGCAGTACTTC
once,TRBJ1-3,NA,TRBV6-1,CASSEAMGPSSGNTIYF,TGTGCCAGCAGTGAAGCGATGGGCCCCAGCTCTGGAAACACCATATATTTT
NA,TRBJ2-2,NA,TRBV3-1/TRBV3-2,CASSLGTGIYTGELFF,TGTGCCAGCAGCCTCGGAACCGGGATATACACCGGGGAGCTGTTTTTT
NA,TRBJ1-4,TRBD1,TRBV29-1,CSVEDTGGFGEKLFF,TGCAGCGTTGAAGACACAGGGGGCTTTGGTGAAAAACTGTTTTTT
NA,TRBJ1-5,NA,TRBV11-3,CASSGVTTYSNQPQHF,TGTGCCAGCAGCGGGGTTACTACGTATAGCAATCAGCCCCAGCATTTT
NA,TRBJ2-4,NA,TRBV6-5,CASRFPGENIQYF,TGTGCCAGCAGATTTCCGGGGGAAAACATTCAGTACTTC
NA,TRBJ1-5,NA,TRBV27,CASSLSRGLSNQPQHF,TGTGCCAGCAGTTTATCGCGAGGGTTGAGCAATCAGCCCCAGCATTTT
NA,TRBJ2-3,NA,TRBV5-1,CASSQSGLSRTDTQYF,TGCGCCAGCAGCCAATCCGGGCTCTCGAGGACAGATACGCAGTATTTT
NA,TRBJ2-7,NA,TRBV12-3/TRBV12-4,CASRGGEQYF,TGTGCCAGCAGAGGCGGCGAGCAGTACTTC
NA,TRBJ1-3,NA,TRBV15,CATSRDRSSGNTIYF,TGTGCCACCAGCAGAGACAGGAGCTCTGGAAACACCATATATTTT
once,TRBJ1-1,NA,TRBV30,CAWSAYLNTEAFF,TGTGCCTGGAGTGCCTACCTGAACACTGAAGCTTTCTTT
once,TRBJ2-6,NA,TRBV5-8,CASRTDFTLGANVLTF,TGTGCCAGCAGAACGGACTTCACATTGGGGGCCAACGTCCTGACTTTC
once,TRBJ1-5,NA,TRBV12-3/TRBV12-4,CASSDSNQPQHF,TGTGCCAGCAGCGATAGCAATCAGCCCCAGCATTTT
NA,TRBJ1-1,TRBD1,TRBV27,CASSSDRTGGFNTEAFF,TGTGCCAGCAGCTCAGATAGGACAGGGGGCTTCAACACTGAAGCTTTCTTT
NA,TRBJ2-3,NA,TRBV27,CASSFTGADTQYF,TGTGCCAGCAGTTTTACGGGAGCAGATACGCAGTATTTT
NA,TRBJ1-4,NA,TRBV10-3,CAISESKKLFF,TGTGCCATCAGTGAGTCGAAGAAACTGTTTTTT
NA,TRBJ2-1,TRBD2,TRBV29-1,CSVVLSGSSDEQFF,TGCAGCGTTGTCCTTAGCGGGAGTAGTGATGAGCAGTTCTTC
NA,TRBJ1-2,TRBD1,TRBV28,CASSLIGRQGGRYTF,TGTGCCAGCAGTTTAATCGGACGGCAGGGGGGTCGGTACACCTTC
NA,TRBJ2-5,TRBD1,TRBV29-1,CSVEGLAGGRETQYF,TGCAGCGTTGAAGGGCTGGCAGGGGGCCGGGAGACCCAGTACTTC
NA,TRBJ2-5,NA,TRBV10-3,CAGGQGLGETQYF,TGTGCCGGCGGGCAGGGCTTAGGAGAGACCCAGTACTTC
NA,TRBJ1-3,NA,TRBV7-9,CASSEEPGGSGNTIYF,TGTGCCAGCAGCGAGGAACCGGGCGGCTCTGGAAACACCATATATTTT
NA,TRBJ2-3,TRBD2,TRBV9,CASMSGTSDTQYF,TGTGCCAGCATGAGCGGGACCTCAGATACGCAGTATTTT
NA,TRBJ1-1,NA,TRBV29-1,CSVVHRDRNTEAFF,TGCAGCGTTGTCCATCGCGACAGAAACACTGAAGCTTTCTTT
NA,TRBJ1-1,NA,TRBV13,CASSLAGYGTNTEAFF,TGTGCCAGCAGCTTAGCAGGGTATGGGACCAACACTGAAGCTTTCTTT
once,TRBJ1-6,NA,TRBV4-1,CASSQGGGGSAESYNSPLHF,TGCGCCAGCAGCCAAGGAGGCGGCGGGAGCGCAGAGAGTTATAATTCACCCCTCCACTTT
NA,TRBJ1-1,NA,TRBV19,CASSKDSGGTEAFF,TGTGCCAGTAGCAAGGACAGCGGGGGGACTGAAGCTTTCTTT
NA,TRBJ1-3,NA,TRBV5-1,CASSLPGISGNTIYF,TGCGCCAGCAGCTTGCCAGGCATCTCTGGAAACACCATATATTTT
NA,TRBJ2-7,TRBD2,TRBV5-1,CASSLSLAGGSYEQYF,TGCGCCAGCAGCTTGAGCCTAGCGGGAGGGAGCTACGAGCAGTACTTC
NA,TRBJ1-5,NA,TRBV6-5,CASSYGSNQPQHF,TGTGCCAGCAGTTATGGGAGCAATCAGCCCCAGCATTTT
NA,TRBJ1-4,TRBD1,TRBV3-1/TRBV3-2,CASRSNWDRGKEKLFF,TGTGCCAGCAGATCAAACTGGGACAGGGGGAAGGAAAAACTGTTTTTT
NA,TRBJ1-2,TRBD1,TRBV29-1,CSAGDRGDRGYTF,TGCAGCGCCGGGGACAGGGGGGATCGCGGCTACACCTTC
NA,TRBJ2-1,NA,TRBV30,CACPGAGHRDEQFF,TGTGCCTGCCCGGGGGCGGGCCACCGGGATGAGCAGTTCTTC
NA,TRBJ2-2,TRBD2,TRBV6-2/TRBV6-3,CASSWISGRSGELFF,TGTGCCAGCAGTTGGATTAGCGGGAGGTCCGGGGAGCTGTTTTTT